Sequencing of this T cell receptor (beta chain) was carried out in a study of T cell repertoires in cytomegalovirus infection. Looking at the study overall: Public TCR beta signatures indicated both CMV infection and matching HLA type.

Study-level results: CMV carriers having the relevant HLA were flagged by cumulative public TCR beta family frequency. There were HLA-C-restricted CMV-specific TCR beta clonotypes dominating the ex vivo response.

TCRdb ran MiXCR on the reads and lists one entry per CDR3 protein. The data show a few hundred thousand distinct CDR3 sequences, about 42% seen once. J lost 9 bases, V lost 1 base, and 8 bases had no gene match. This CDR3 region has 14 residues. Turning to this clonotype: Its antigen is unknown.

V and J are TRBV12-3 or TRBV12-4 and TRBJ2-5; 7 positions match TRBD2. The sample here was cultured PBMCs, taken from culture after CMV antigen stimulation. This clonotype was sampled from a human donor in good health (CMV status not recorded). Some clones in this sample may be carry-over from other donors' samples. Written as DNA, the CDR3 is TGTGCCAGCAGTTTAGTCGCCCGGGGAGGGGCCCAGTACTTC. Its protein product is CASSLVARGGAQYF.